This entry lists 17 T cell receptor beta chains sequenced from one sample in a study of cytomegalovirus exposure and HLA in healthy donors. The PCR contained 60 Vbeta and 13 Jbeta primers. Method: immunoSEQ multiplex PCR; TCRdb's copy keeps in-frame clones and lacks some. Among tens of thousands of clones listed, 85% to 90% were seen once. Sequenced: PBMCs. The receptors here all came from a female donor in good health and CMV-seronegative.

The chain recombines TRBV28 with TRBJ2-3; D remains unclear. This CDR3 has 15 amino acids. Per germline, CDR1 MDHEN and CDR2 SYDVKM. V lost 3 bases to trimming and J lost 1 base, with 11 bases between them. The CDR3 DNA reads TGTGCCAGCAGTTTGCACGCCGGTCGCACAGATACGCAGTATTTT. As protein: CASSLHAGRTDTQYF.

This chain uses TRBV4-1 with TRBJ2-2; TRBD1 agrees at 9 bases. Germline values: CDR1 MGHRA, CDR2 YSYEKL. V was pared by 4 bases and J by 4 bases, with 4 bases of the junction left unmatched. This CDR3 has 15 amino acids. CDR3 residues: CASSPGQGGTGELFF. In DNA, the CDR3 is TGCGCCAGCAGCCCGGGACAGGGAGGCACCGGGGAGCTGTTTTTT.

This clone was detected only once. The J gene is TRBJ2-7, the V gene TRBV6-5, with a possible D match to TRBD1 (5 bases). Per the germline V gene, CDR1 is MNHEY and CDR2 is SVGAGI. Trimming stripped 2 bases from V and 2 bases from J, with 10 bases between. CDR3 length: 14 residues. CDR3 in amino acids: CASSYLQEAYEQYF. DNA for the CDR3: TGTGCCAGCAGTTACCTACAGGAAGCCTACGAGCAGTACTTC.

The chain combines TRBV28 with TRBJ1-2; D unclear. Germline CDR1 is MDHEN and CDR2 is SYDVKM. The CDR3 runs to 13 residues. Trimming took off 6 bases at V and 1 base at J, with 9 bases between the two ends. The CDR3 loop is CASSQRGNYGYTF. The DNA for the CDR3 is TGTGCCAGCAGCCAGCGGGGTAACTATGGCTACACCTTC.

The V and J genes are TRBV28 and TRBJ2-2; TRBD2 might be the D (6 bases). The CDR3 totals 15 residues. Germline V gene sequence: CDR1 MDHEN, CDR2 SYDVKM. The V end was cut by 5 bases, the J end by 5 bases, with 15 bases between. CDR3: CASSQSGPRTGELFF. Here the CDR3 DNA reads TGTGCCAGCAGTCAGAGCGGGCCTAGAACCGGGGAGCTGTTTTTT.

The rearrangement links TRBV7-2 to TRBJ2-3; the D is unclear. The V end lost 2 bases, the J end lost 1 base, and 7 bases lay between the germline ends. Per the germline V gene, CDR1 is SGHTA and CDR2 is FQGNSA. The CDR3 length is 14 residues. CDR3 loop: CASSLLLGTDTQYF. The CDR3 nucleotides read TGTGCCAGCAGCTTATTACTGGGCACAGATACGCAGTATTTT.

The chain links TRBV9 to TRBJ2-1; 11 bases agree with TRBD2. The CDR3 is 15 residues long. Per the germline V gene, CDR1 is SGDLS and CDR2 is YYNGEE. The junction had 3 bases not matched to a gene; V was cut back by 0 bases and J by 7 bases. The CDR3 is CASSVGLAGLNEQFF. Here the CDR3 DNA reads TGTGCCAGCAGCGTAGGACTAGCGGGGTTGAATGAGCAGTTCTTC.

CDR3 in amino acids: CASSLSRLNEQYF. The CDR3 nucleotides read TGTGCCAGCAGTTTATCGAGACTAAACGAGCAGTACTTC. The chain has TRBV27 and TRBJ2-7; a possible D gene is TRBD2 (5 bases). Per the germline V gene, CDR1 is MNHEY and CDR2 is SMNVEV (reference sequence). This CDR3 spans 13 amino acids. V shed 0 bases and J shed 5 bases, with 8 bases lying between them.

This chain uses TRBV7-2 with TRBJ1-1, with TRBD1 as a possible D gene (5 bases). Trimming took 2 bases from V and 4 from J, leaving 14 bases between them. The CDR3 length is 15 residues. Germline V gene data show CDR1 as SGHTA and CDR2 as FQGNSA. The CDR3 protein is CASSLTGGGGTEAFF. The DNA for the CDR3 is TGTGCCAGCAGCTTAACGGGCGGGGGGGGCACTGAAGCTTTCTTT.

This chain links TRBV5-1 with TRBJ2-7; 8 nucleotides match TRBD2. J gave up 2 bases and V 0 bases, and 10 bases lay outside the gene matches. The CDR3 consists of 17 residues. From germline, CDR1 is SGHRS and CDR2 YFSETQ. The CDR3 coding sequence is TGCGCCAGCAGCTTGGACGGTAGCGGGGTTAGTCCCTACGAGCAGTACTTC. Translation: CASSLDGSGVSPYEQYF.

This clone was recorded a few times. This chain links TRBV7-2 with TRBJ1-5, with D hard to call. The germline gives CDR1 SGHTA, CDR2 FQGNSA. The CDR3 is 17 residues long. V gave up 6 bases and J gave up 0 bases, with 18 bases separating them. This CDR3 reads CASSFLQAGYSNQPQHF. DNA of the CDR3: TGTGCCAGCAGTTTTCTCCAGGCTGGATATAGCAATCAGCCCCAGCATTTT.

The gene calls are TRBV6-1 and TRBJ2-1; 13 bases are a match to TRBD2. The length of the CDR3 is 14 residues. In germline, CDR1 is MNHNS, CDR2 SASEGT. V lost 7 bases and J lost 6; bases outside the gene matches: 3. The chain's CDR3 is CASTRLAGGNEQFF. The CDR3, as DNA: TGTGCCAGCACCCGACTAGCGGGGGGCAATGAGCAGTTCTTC.

The chain is built from TRBV2 and TRBJ1-4; D remains unclear. The V end was cut by 7 bases, the J end by 4 bases, with 10 bases between. The CDR3 is 13 residues long. CDR1 and CDR2 (germline): SNHLY, FYNNEI. In DNA form, the CDR3 reads TGTGCCAGCATCCGAGACATTAATGAAAAACTGTTTTTT. It encodes CASIRDINEKLFF.

The chain employs TRBV9 and TRBJ1-2, with D perhaps TRBD1 (6 bases). V was pared by 3 bases and J by 5 bases, with 11 bases between. CDR3 size: 13 residues. The germline V gene has CDR1 SGDLS and CDR2 YYNGEE. CDR3 loop: CASSGQEIYGYTF. The CDR3 coding sequence is TGTGCCAGCAGCGGACAGGAGATATATGGCTACACCTTC.

This chain joins TRBV4-1 and TRBJ2-1, with D unclear. The CDR3 length is 15 residues. Trimming pared 1 base from V and 0 bases from J, leaving 7 bases between. The germline gives CDR1 MGHRA, CDR2 YSYEKL. The CDR3 reads CASSQVVTSYNEQFF. The CDR3 coding sequence is TGCGCCAGCAGCCAAGTAGTCACCTCCTACAATGAGCAGTTCTTC.

This clone has just one count. The chain joins TRBV5-1 to TRBJ2-2; 10 bases are a match to TRBD2. Unmatched junction bases numbered 13, after V lost 4 bases and J lost 7 bases. CDR1 and CDR2 (germline): SGHRS, YFSETQ. The CDR3 length is 17 residues. The CDR3 DNA sequence: TGCGCCAGCAGCCCGCCGGGACTAGCGCCGAGGGGCGGGGAGCTGTTTTTT. The encoded protein is CASSPPGLAPRGGELFF.

V is TRBV28 and J is TRBJ1-4, with D tentatively TRBD1 (5 bases). The V end was cut by 8 bases, the J end by 0 bases, with 7 bases between. The CDR3 has 13 amino acids. Germline V lookup: CDR1 MDHEN, CDR2 SYDVKM. CDR3 residues: CASQGATNEKLFF. The CDR3 DNA reads as TGTGCCAGCCAGGGCGCAACTAATGAAAAACTGTTTTTT.